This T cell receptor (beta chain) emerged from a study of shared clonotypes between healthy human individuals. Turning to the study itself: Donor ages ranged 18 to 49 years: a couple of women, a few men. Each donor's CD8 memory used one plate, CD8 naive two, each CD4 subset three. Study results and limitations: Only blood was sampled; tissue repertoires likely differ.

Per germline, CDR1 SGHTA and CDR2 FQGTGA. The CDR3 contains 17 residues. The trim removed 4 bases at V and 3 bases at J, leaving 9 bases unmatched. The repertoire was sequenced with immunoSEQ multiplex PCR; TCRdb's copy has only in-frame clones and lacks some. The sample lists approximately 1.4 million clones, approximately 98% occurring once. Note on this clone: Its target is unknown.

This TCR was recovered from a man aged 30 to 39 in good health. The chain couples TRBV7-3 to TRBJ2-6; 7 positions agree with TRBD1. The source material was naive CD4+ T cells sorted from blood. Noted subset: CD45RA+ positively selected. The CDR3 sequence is CASSSPRGQLGANVLTF. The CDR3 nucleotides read TGTGCCAGCAGCTCACCTCGGGGACAGCTTGGGGCCAACGTCCTGACTTTC.